This T cell receptor beta chain was recorded in a study of cytomegalovirus exposure and HLA in healthy donors. Notes on the study in general: Rarity held for most TCR sequences, but there were some public TCRs that occurred in many donors.

The germline CDR1 and CDR2 sequences are SGHNT and YENEEA. CDR3 size: 15 residues. Between the trimmed V and J ends, which lost 1 base and 5 bases, there was a span of 14 bases. Donors showed nominal health when sampled, although they likely had unrecorded immune exposures. PCR was performed using 60 Vbeta and 13 Jbeta primers. Sequenced by immunoSEQ multiplex PCR; TCRdb stores in-frame clones only, minus some. The data contain 180,000 or so clones, roughly four fifths of them singletons. As regards this clone: Its antigen is as yet unknown.

Source material: PBMCs. The clonotype was recovered from a female donor in good health and CMV-seronegative. This chain connects TRBV11-3 to TRBJ2-5; perhaps TRBD2 as D (7 bases). The CDR3 reads CASSLAGGERETQYF. The CDR3 DNA is TGTGCCAGCAGCTTAGCGGGGGGCGAGAGGGAGACCCAGTACTTC.